The 30 T cell receptor beta chains given below trace back to one sample, sequenced in a study of human T cells and chemical hapten exposure. Time point in this sample: patch test 1, 2 weeks after DPC sensitization. Treatment in this sample: therapeutic diphenylcyclopropenone sensitization with weekly scalp DPC. The authors extracted total RNA from unfractionated whole blood. In TCRdb, the RACE reads were re-called with MiXCR into one record per CDR3 protein. The table lists some 52,000 distinct CDR3 sequences, 11% of them singletons, with around 2% in the top ten. The sequencing used whole blood, collected in connection with sensitization to the hapten diphenylcyclopropenone (DPC). Receptor source: a middle-aged woman with alopecia areata. Some clones in this sample may be carry-over from other donors' samples.

The chain has TRBV29-1 and TRBJ1-6; D may be TRBD1 (5 bases). Trimming cost V 7 bases and J 11 bases, with 21 bases left between them. The CDR3 contains 14 residues. From germline, CDR1 is SQVTM and CDR2 ANQGSEA. The CDR3 nucleotides read TGCAGCGCCCAGGACATCGGAGAGGGAGCACCCCTCCACTTT. It specifies CSAQDIGEGAPLHF.

This clonotype was picked up a small number of times. V and J are TRBV10-2 and TRBJ1-1; perhaps TRBD1 as D (5 bases). The CDR3 spans 13 residues. Trimming stripped 5 bases from V and 6 bases from J, with 13 bases between. The germline V gene encodes CDR1 WSHSY and CDR2 SAAADI. The CDR3 reads CASSLGKGSEAFF. As DNA, the CDR3 is TGCGCCAGCAGTCTGGGGAAGGGGTCTGAAGCTTTCTTT.

This clonotype was seen only a few times. The chain employs TRBV12-2 and TRBJ1-4; the table calls TRBD1, which could not be checked here. TRBV12-2 is a known pseudogene. The CDR3 runs 15 residues. The CDR3 protein is CASRFYRGCSEKLFF. CDR3 coding DNA: TGTGCAAGTCGCTTTTACAGGGGTTGTAGCGAAAAACTGTTTTTT.

In its sample, this clonotype was seen a few times. This chain uses TRBV11-3 with TRBJ2-3; no reliable D call. CDR3 length: 13 residues. Trimming took off 2 bases at V and 2 bases at J, with 5 bases between the two ends. Germline V gives CDR1 SGHNT, CDR2 YENEEA. This chain's CDR3 is CASSLRITDTQYF. CDR3 sequence (DNA): TGTGCCAGCAGCTTACGGATCACAGATACGCAGTATTTT.

The sample holds many counts of this clonotype. The rearrangement joins TRBV3-1 to TRBJ1-1; perhaps TRBD1 as D (6 bases). The V end was cut by 4 bases, the J end by 11 bases, with 20 bases between. CDR1 and CDR2 (germline): LGHDT, YNNKEL (reference sequence). The CDR3 length is 14 residues. The CDR3 DNA reads as TGTGCCAGCAGCCCTGATCTTCCGGGGGCCTGGGCTTTCTTT. This encodes CASSPDLPGAWAFF.

The table lists this clonotype with many counts. V gene TRBV6-4 combines with J gene TRBJ2-3, with a weak D call TRBD2 (6 bases). CDR3 length: 13 residues. Between the trimmed V and J ends, which lost 4 bases and 3 bases, there was a span of 8 bases. Germline V gene sequence: CDR1 MRHNA, CDR2 SNTAGT. The CDR3, as DNA: TGTGCCAGCAGTGCCGCGGGAACAGATACGCAGTATTTT. It specifies CASSAAGTDTQYF.

This clonotype was counted many times. This chain joins TRBV10-3 and TRBJ2-2; maybe TRBD1 (5 bases). CDR1 is ENHRY, CDR2 SYGVKD, per germline. V was shortened by 6 bases and J by 0 bases, with 11 bases between the two germline ends. The CDR3 is 15 residues long. For the CDR3, the DNA is TGTGCCATCAGGAGGACATCCGCGAACACCGGGGAGCTGTTTTTT. It is translated as CAIRRTSANTGELFF.

The V gene is TRBV6-5, the J gene TRBJ2-1; possibly TRBD2 for D (6 bases). The CDR3 is 14 residues long. Germline CDR1 and CDR2: MNHEY and SVGAGI. The V end lost 2 bases, the J end lost 13 bases, and 18 bases lay between the germline ends. The CDR3 is CASSYRETSWPQFF. The CDR3 nucleotides read TGTGCCAGCAGTTACCGGGAAACTAGCTGGCCACAGTTCTTC.

The table lists this clonotype with many counts. V gene TRBV6-6 combines with J gene TRBJ1-6; D is unresolved. The germline V gene has CDR1 MNHNY and CDR2 SVGAGI (reference sequence). The ends were cut back, 10 bases at V and 6 bases at J, with 13 bases in the middle. CDR3 length: 13 residues. CDR3 protein: CATRQLTNSPLHF. The DNA for the CDR3 is TGTGCCACCCGGCAGTTAACTAATTCACCCCTCCACTTT.

This clonotype was seen a handful of times. This chain links TRBV7-6 with TRBJ2-3; 7 bases are shared with TRBD2. The CDR3 length is 15 residues. With 1 base clipped from V and 2 bases from J, the junction kept 3 bases outside the gene matches. From germline, CDR1 is SGHVS and CDR2 FNYEAQ. The CDR3: CASSLGGGPTDTQYF. The CDR3 DNA follows: TGTGCCAGCAGCTTAGGGGGGGGACCCACAGATACGCAGTATTTT.

This clonotype was picked up a small number of times. The V gene is TRBV6-1, the J gene TRBJ1-6; D uncertain. This CDR3 has 14 amino acids. V gave up 3 bases and J gave up 10 bases, with 13 bases separating them. Germline V gives CDR1 MNHNS, CDR2 SASEGT. The CDR3 coding sequence is TGTGCCAGCAGTGATCTGGGGTATCGGTCACCCCTCCACTTT. The encoded protein is CASSDLGYRSPLHF.

This clonotype showed up many times. CDR3 nucleotide sequence: TGTGCCAGCTCACCAGACAGGGGGGACGCTCAGCCCCAGCATTTT. This codes for CASSPDRGDAQPQHF. The chain employs TRBV18 and TRBJ1-5; 9 positions agree with TRBD1. The germline CDR1 and CDR2 sequences are KGHSH and LQKENI. CDR3 length: 15 amino acids. J was trimmed by 6 bases and V by 2 bases; bases with no gene match: 5.

There are many counts of this clonotype. V is TRBV7-9 and J is TRBJ1-1; no firm D call. CDR1 is SEHNR, CDR2 FQNEAQ, per germline (reference sequence). Trimming left V 4 bases short and J 2 bases short, with 11 bases between. The CDR3 length is 14 residues. In nucleotides, the CDR3 is TGTGCCAGCAGCTCCCTGGACGGTAACACTGAAGCTTTCTTT. Translation: CASSSLDGNTEAFF.

This clonotype was seen ten or more times. The CDR3 here is CSAREEGLVLMGQPQHF. The CDR3 DNA reads as TGCAGTGCTAGAGAGGAGGGGTTGGTGCTGATGGGTCAGCCCCAGCATTTT. The chain carries TRBV20-1 and TRBJ1-5; D may be TRBD1 (5 bases). Per germline, CDR1 DFQATT and CDR2 SNEGSKA (reference sequence). V was clipped by 0 bases and J by 6 bases, with 21 bases between them. This CDR3 region has 17 residues.

The V gene is TRBV20-1, the J gene TRBJ2-7; maybe TRBD1 (6 bases). The germline V gene encodes CDR1 DFQATT and CDR2 SNEGSKA (reference sequence). This CDR3 is 13 amino acids long. Trimming stripped 3 bases from V and 2 bases from J, with 11 bases between. The CDR3 is CSASWQGTYEQYF. CDR3 nucleotides: TGCAGTGCTAGCTGGCAGGGGACCTACGAGCAGTACTTC.

The table lists this clonotype with a few counts. The chain carries TRBV2 and TRBJ2-5; D is uncertain. CDR3 length equals 14 residues. With 6 bases removed from V and 0 bases from J, the gap between germline ends came to 11 bases. The germline CDR1 and CDR2 sequences are SNHLY and FYNNEI. CDR3 sequence: CASRSRANQETQYF. The DNA for the CDR3 is TGTGCCAGCAGGTCCCGGGCTAACCAAGAGACCCAGTACTTC.

The sample holds a few counts of this clonotype. The chain uses TRBV28 and TRBJ2-1, with D perhaps matching TRBD2 (5 bases). This CDR3 comprises 15 residues. Trimming pared 5 bases from V and 12 bases from J, leaving 23 bases between. Germline CDR1 and CDR2: MDHEN and SYDVKM. CDR3: CASSASSRGTGGQFF. CDR3 DNA: TGTGCCAGCAGTGCCTCGTCTCGGGGTACTGGTGGGCAGTTCTTC.

This clonotype was found a few times. The chain uses TRBV29-1 and TRBJ1-1; no clear D. Germline loops: CDR1 SQVTM, CDR2 ANQGSEA. V gave up 1 base and J gave up 9 bases, with 6 bases separating them. CDR3 length: 10 residues. The CDR3 DNA follows: TGCAGCGTTGAAGGCGGTAAAGCTTTCTTT. Protein: CSVEGGKAFF.

Notes on this clonotype: This may stem from a read error, because a much larger clone lies one nucleotide away. The chain is built from TRBV7-6 and TRBJ1-3; perhaps TRBD1 as D (5 bases). CDR1 is SGHVS, CDR2 FNYEAQ, per germline. The germline V and J ends were trimmed by 11 bases and 5 bases, with 19 bases remaining between them. The CDR3 extends over 14 amino acids. The CDR3 loop reads CAGGTGGGRNTIYF. The CDR3 DNA is TGTGCCGGCGGCACTGGGGGAGGAAGAAACACCATATATTTT.

This clonotype was seen only a few times. The chain employs TRBV2 and TRBJ2-1; no firm D call. In germline, CDR1 is SNHLY, CDR2 FYNNEI. The CDR3 sequence is 13 residues long. V gave up 7 bases and J gave up 13 bases, with 20 bases separating them. CDR3 bases: TGTGCCAGCACCCGAACCTTAACTCCTACCCAGTTCTTC. Translating gives CASTRTLTPTQFF.

This clonotype came up a few times. J is TRBJ1-1 and V is TRBV24-1, with D uncertain. The CDR3 loop spans 11 amino acids. From germline, CDR1 is KGHDR and CDR2 SFDVKD. V lost 2 bases and J 8 bases, leaving 5 bases between the germline ends. The DNA for the CDR3 is TGTGCCACCAGTGATTATGGCGAAGCTTTCTTT. It encodes CATSDYGEAFF.

The table lists this clonotype with many counts. V usage is TRBV12-3 or TRBV12-4 and J usage is TRBJ2-7; a possible D gene is TRBD1 (5 bases). This CDR3 is built from 15 residues. With 6 bases removed from V and 3 bases from J, the gap between germline ends came to 18 bases. The CDR3 reads CASRSKGVTGYEQYF. The CDR3 coding sequence is TGTGCCAGCAGGTCCAAAGGGGTTACGGGCTACGAGCAGTACTTC.

The table lists this clonotype with many counts. The rearrangement joins TRBV12-3 or TRBV12-4 to TRBJ1-1; a possible D gene is TRBD1 (5 bases). There are 13 residues in the CDR3. Trimming took 5 bases from V and 1 from J, leaving 8 bases between them. The CDR3 DNA reads TGTGCCAGCAGTCAGGGCCAGAACACTGAAGCTTTCTTT. The encoded protein is CASSQGQNTEAFF.

The chain combines TRBV11-2 with TRBJ1-1; 8 nucleotides line up with TRBD1. In germline, CDR1 is SGHAT, CDR2 FQNNGV. The CDR3 length is 16 residues. The ends lost 0 bases at V and 3 bases at J; junction bases unmatched: 6. CDR3 coding DNA: TGTGCCAGCAGCTTAGATCTCCCAGGGGGCTACACTGAAGCTTTCTTT. Translating it yields CASSLDLPGGYTEAFF.

This clonotype was found many times. The V call is TRBV6-1, the J call TRBJ2-4; 8 bases map to TRBD1. CDR3 length: 13 amino acids. CDR1 and CDR2 from the germline V gene are MNHNS and SASEGT. V was clipped by 8 bases and J by 6 bases; unmatched bases: 6. CDR3 sequence: CASSPQGGNIQYF. The CDR3 nucleotides are TGTGCCAGCTCCCCACAGGGGGGAAACATTCAGTACTTC.

Many counts were recorded for this clonotype. J is TRBJ2-7 and V is TRBV12-2; TRBD1 reflects the table's D call only, with no check against the DNA. TRBV12-2 is listed as a pseudogene. The CDR3 runs 15 residues. CDR3 in DNA: TGTGCAAGTCGTTGGGGGACAGGCCATCGGCACGAGCAGTACTTC. Encoded protein: CASRWGTGHRHEQYF.

V usage is TRBV29-1 and J usage is TRBJ2-5, with D tentatively TRBD2 (6 bases). CDR3 length equals 12 residues. The germline V gene encodes CDR1 SQVTM and CDR2 ANQGSEA. V lost 3 bases and J lost 2, with 7 bases in between. The DNA for the CDR3 is TGCAGCGTTGATCTAGCGCAAGAGACCCAGTACTTC. Translating gives CSVDLAQETQYF.

This clonotype was detected only a few times. The V call is TRBV24-1, the J call TRBJ1-5; D possibly corresponds to TRBD1 (5 bases). The V gene lost 6 bases and the J gene lost 5 bases, with 10 bases spanning the gap. CDR1 and CDR2 (germline): KGHDR, SFDVKD. The CDR3 is 13 residues long. CDR3 residues: CATSLQGDQPQHF. The CDR3 region has the DNA TGTGCCACCAGTCTTCAGGGAGATCAGCCCCAGCATTTT.

This clonotype showed up just a few times. The chain joins TRBV29-1 to TRBJ2-3; unclear D gene. The ends were cut back, 5 bases at V and 4 bases at J, with 7 bases in the middle. CDR1 and CDR2 (germline): SQVTM, ANQGSEA. CDR3 length: 11 amino acids. CDR3 nucleotide sequence: TGCAGCGTTTGGGTACCAGATACGCAGTATTTT. This codes for CSVWVPDTQYF.

This clonotype was seen ten or more times. The CDR3 region is CASSPTEEETQYF. In DNA, the CDR3 is TGTGCCAGCTCACCAACGGAGGAGGAGACCCAGTACTTC. The chain employs TRBV18 and TRBJ2-5, with a possible D match to TRBD2 (5 bases). The CDR3 runs 13 residues. V was shortened by 2 bases and J by 5 bases, with 9 bases between the two germline ends. Per the germline V gene, CDR1 is KGHSH and CDR2 is LQKENI. Drawing the rest from reference TRBV18 and TRBJ2-5, the complete variable domain is NAGVMQNPRHLVRRRGQEARLRCSPMKGHSHVYWYRQLPEEGLKFMVYLQKENIIDESGMPKERFSAEFPKEGPSILRIQQVVRGDSAAYFCASSPTEEETQYFGPGTRLLVL.